This T cell receptor beta chain was sequenced for a study of cytomegalovirus exposure and HLA in healthy donors. Study as a whole: Some 85 million unique TCRs from HLA-typed donors were held in an early data release. General study results and limits: Some TCR beta chains (about 170 of them) were listed as cytomegalovirus-associated.

The PCR had 60 Vbeta and 13 Jbeta primers. Repertoires were generated with immunoSEQ multiplex PCR, while TCRdb's copy carries only in-frame clones and drops some. The table shows roughly 130,000 clones, with around 85% occurring only once. Points on this clone: As yet, its antigen is unknown.

The TCR was taken from a man under 40 in good health and CMV-seronegative. The specimen sequenced was PBMCs.

DNA for the CDR3: TGTGCCAGCAGTTTTTCAGGGGGCAACTACGAGCAGTACTTC. Residues: CASSFSGGNYEQYF. This chain links TRBV27 with TRBJ2-7, with 8 bases that match TRBD1. This CDR3 has 14 amino acids. Looked up from germline, CDR1 is MNHEY and CDR2 is SMNVEV (reference sequence). The trim removed 3 bases at V and 3 bases at J, leaving 4 bases unmatched.